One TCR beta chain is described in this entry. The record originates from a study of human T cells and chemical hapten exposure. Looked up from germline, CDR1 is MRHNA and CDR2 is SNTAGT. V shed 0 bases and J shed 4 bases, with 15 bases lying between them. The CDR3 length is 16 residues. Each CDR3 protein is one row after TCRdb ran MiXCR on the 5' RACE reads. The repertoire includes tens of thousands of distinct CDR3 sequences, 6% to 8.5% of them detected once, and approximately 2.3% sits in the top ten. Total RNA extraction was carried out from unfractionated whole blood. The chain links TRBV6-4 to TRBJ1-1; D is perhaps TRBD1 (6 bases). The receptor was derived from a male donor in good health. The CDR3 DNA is TGTGCCAGCAGTGACTCGATAAAGGGGGAGGTCACTGAAGCTTTCTTT. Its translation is CASSDSIKGEVTEAFF.